The rows below give T cell receptor beta chains drawn from one sample of a study of TIL therapy for anti-PD-1-resistant metastatic lung cancer. Method: immunoSEQ multiplex PCR; TCRdb's copy keeps in-frame clones and lacks some. The profile shows approximately 97,000 clones, roughly two thirds of them singletons. The sequences come from tumor tissue, collected at baseline. The receptors were gathered from a person aged 25 to 80 with non-small cell lung cancer. CDR3s include the opening cysteine and the closing phenylalanine or tryptophan. The D gene is left open where the match is weak. Part of the rows lack a size; the others show once, few, many or a class for expanded clones.

clone_size j_call v_call d_call cdr3_aa cdr3_nt
. TRBJ2-3 TRBV5-1 TRBD1 CASSLGPGTGGDTQYF TGCGCCAGCAGCTTGGGGCCCGGGACAGGAGGAGATACGCAGTATTTT
few TRBJ1-3 TRBV10-3 TRBD1 CAISKPGTANSGNTIYF TGTGCCATCAGTAAACCCGGGACAGCGAACTCTGGAAACACCATATATTTT
few TRBJ1-2 TRBV19 . CASSSDNNYGYTF TGTGCCAGTAGTTCGGACAATAACTATGGCTACACCTTC
. TRBJ1-5 TRBV19 TRBD1 CASSMYRGTNQPQHF TGTGCCAGTAGTATGTACAGGGGAACCAATCAGCCCCAGCATTTT
. TRBJ2-5 TRBV7-8 . CASSLAKTVDLTETQYF TGTGCCAGCAGCTTAGCGAAGACAGTTGATCTAACAGAGACCCAGTACTTC
. TRBJ2-3 TRBV4-1 TRBD2 CASSQDQRATSAYPTQYF TGCGCCAGCAGCCAAGATCAACGCGCGACTAGCGCTTACCCTACGCAGTATTTT
many TRBJ2-5 TRBV3-1/TRBV3-2 . CASSLWETQYF TGTGCCAGCAGCCTATGGGAGACCCAGTACTTC
. TRBJ2-3 TRBV18 TRBD2 CASSPQAGGVDTQYF TGTGCCAGCTCACCGCAGGCGGGGGGAGTTGATACGCAGTATTTT
. TRBJ1-2 TRBV28 . CASSLGAGYGYTF TGTGCCAGCAGTTTGGGGGCTGGGTATGGCTACACCTTC
. TRBJ1-1 TRBV5-1 . CASSFRGLDTEAFF TGCGCCAGCAGCTTCAGGGGCTTGGACACTGAAGCTTTCTTT
few TRBJ2-3 TRBV6-5 . CASKPRMGTDTQYF TGTGCCAGCAAACCCCGGATGGGCACAGATACGCAGTATTTT
. TRBJ1-2 TRBV7-8 TRBD1 CASSLNRGQSYGYTF TGTGCCAGCAGCTTGAACAGGGGGCAGAGCTATGGCTACACCTTC
. TRBJ2-3 TRBV7-9 . CASSLYEYSDTQYF TGTGCCAGCAGCTTATACGAATACTCGGATACGCAGTATTTT
. TRBJ1-5 TRBV28 TRBD1 CASRRQGGQPQHF TGTGCCAGCAGAAGACAGGGGGGACAGCCCCAGCATTTT
few TRBJ1-2 TRBV30 . CAWSGAAFVGYGYTF TGTGCCTGGAGTGGTGCGGCCTTTGTGGGCTATGGCTACACCTTC
. TRBJ2-1 TRBV19 . CASSMGKLVDEQFF TGTGCCAGTAGTATGGGGAAACTAGTAGATGAGCAGTTCTTC
. TRBJ2-3 TRBV9 TRBD2 CASSVTSGSFRDTQYF TGTGCCAGCAGCGTGACCAGCGGGAGTTTCCGAGATACGCAGTATTTT
once TRBJ2-1 TRBV25-1 . CASSESGIDEQFF TGTGCCAGCAGTGAAAGTGGGATTGATGAGCAGTTCTTC
few TRBJ1-5 TRBV3-1/TRBV3-2 . CASSQGAGISNQPQHF TGTGCCAGCAGCCAAGGTGCAGGGATTAGCAATCAGCCCCAGCATTTT
. TRBJ2-3 TRBV7-2 . CASNDFTDTQYF TGTGCCAGCAATGATTTCACAGATACGCAGTATTTT
. TRBJ2-7 TRBV27 TRBD2 CASSLKVLAGNEQYF TGTGCCAGCAGTTTAAAGGTACTAGCGGGCAACGAGCAGTACTTC
. TRBJ1-2 TRBV6-5 . CASFRGDLVGGYTF TGTGCCAGCTTCCGGGGTGACCTAGTAGGTGGCTACACCTTC
few TRBJ2-2 TRBV7-2 . CASSPGTYRGELFF TGTGCCAGCAGCCCGGGGACGTATCGCGGGGAGCTGTTTTTT
. TRBJ2-7 TRBV5-1 TRBD1 CASSGDRGRRTEQYF TGCGCCAGCAGCGGGGACAGGGGGCGCAGAACCGAGCAGTACTTC
. TRBJ2-3 TRBV2 . CASSGSQTDTQYF TGTGCCAGCAGTGGATCTCAAACAGATACGCAGTATTTT
. TRBJ2-1 TRBV6-5 . CANIPRVSFLF TGTGCCAACATCCCCCGGGTTAGCTTCCTCTTC
once TRBJ2-7 TRBV11-3 TRBD2 CASSPGTNSYEQYF TGTGCCAGCAGCCCCGGGACTAACTCCTACGAGCAGTACTTC
. TRBJ1-4 TRBV10-3 TRBD1 CASRDSLSPKGGEKLFF TGTGCCAGCCGGGACAGCCTCTCCCCTAAGGGAGGTGAAAAACTGTTTTTT
. TRBJ2-1 TRBV5-1 TRBD2 CASSPGQTSGSYHEQFF TGCGCCAGCAGCCCAGGACAGACTAGCGGGAGCTATCATGAGCAGTTCTTC
. TRBJ2-2 TRBV6-5 . CASRGDLRRKELFF TGTGCCAGCAGAGGGGACCTCCGCAGGAAGGAGCTGTTTTTT
. TRBJ1-1 TRBV19 TRBD1 CASSSGMLGRYDRGKGAEAFF TGTGCCAGCTCTTCGGGGATGCTAGGGCGTTACGACAGGGGCAAAGGTGCTGAAGCTTTCTTT
. TRBJ2-3 TRBV5-8 TRBD1 CASSRGTVRSTDTQYF TGTGCCAGCAGCCGAGGGACAGTCCGATCCACAGATACGCAGTATTTT
few TRBJ2-2 TRBV30 . CAWDLWGELFF TGTGCCTGGGACCTCTGGGGGGAGCTGTTTTTT
many TRBJ2-1 TRBV10-3 . CAISVANEQFF TGTGCCATCAGTGTTGCCAATGAGCAGTTCTTC
. TRBJ2-6 TRBV5-4 . CASSWARGAEANVLTF TGTGCCAGCAGCTGGGCCAGGGGCGCTGAGGCCAACGTCCTGACTTTC
. TRBJ2-7 TRBV5-6 TRBD1 CASSPEGQGPYEQYF TGTGCCAGCAGCCCCGAGGGACAGGGACCCTACGAGCAGTACTTC
. TRBJ2-1 TRBV12-3/TRBV12-4 . CASSTLLNEQFF TGTGCCAGCAGCACCCTCCTCAATGAGCAGTTCTTC
. TRBJ2-7 TRBV14 TRBD2 CASSQAHLAGFNEQYF TGTGCCAGCAGCCAAGCACACCTAGCGGGATTCAACGAGCAGTACTTC
. TRBJ2-5 TRBV6-5 TRBD2 CASSYSSGSFETQYF TGTGCCAGCAGTTACTCCAGCGGGAGCTTTGAGACCCAGTACTTC
. TRBJ1-1 TRBV5-1 . CASSLGGNMNTEAFF TGCGCCAGCAGCTTGGGGGGAAACATGAACACTGAAGCTTTCTTT
. TRBJ2-1 TRBV2 TRBD2 CASSEGLAGVNEQFF TGTGCCAGCAGTGAAGGGCTAGCGGGAGTTAATGAGCAGTTCTTC
. TRBJ2-2 TRBV3-1/TRBV3-2 TRBD1 CASSPRGLDTGELFF TGTGCCAGCAGCCCTAGGGGGCTCGACACCGGGGAGCTGTTTTTT
. TRBJ2-1 TRBV7-9 TRBD2 CASSSRRAGDNEQFF TGTGCCAGCAGCTCGAGAAGAGCGGGGGACAATGAGCAGTTCTTC
. TRBJ2-2 TRBV9 . CASEGSTGELFF TGTGCCAGCGAGGGGAGCACCGGGGAGCTGTTTTTT
few TRBJ1-6 TRBV5-1 . CASSFGESSYNSPLHF TGCGCCAGCAGCTTCGGGGAGAGCTCCTATAATTCACCCCTCCACTTT
. TRBJ2-1 TRBV9 . CASSVDVRLGYNEQFF TGTGCCAGCAGCGTAGATGTTAGGCTCGGGTACAATGAGCAGTTCTTC
. TRBJ2-3 TRBV3-1/TRBV3-2 . CASSPRLDTQYF TGTGCCAGCAGCCCTCGCTTAGATACGCAGTATTTT
. TRBJ2-7 TRBV11-1 TRBD1 CASSLVGTGVNEQYF TGTGCCAGCAGCTTAGTAGGGACAGGGGTCAACGAGCAGTACTTC